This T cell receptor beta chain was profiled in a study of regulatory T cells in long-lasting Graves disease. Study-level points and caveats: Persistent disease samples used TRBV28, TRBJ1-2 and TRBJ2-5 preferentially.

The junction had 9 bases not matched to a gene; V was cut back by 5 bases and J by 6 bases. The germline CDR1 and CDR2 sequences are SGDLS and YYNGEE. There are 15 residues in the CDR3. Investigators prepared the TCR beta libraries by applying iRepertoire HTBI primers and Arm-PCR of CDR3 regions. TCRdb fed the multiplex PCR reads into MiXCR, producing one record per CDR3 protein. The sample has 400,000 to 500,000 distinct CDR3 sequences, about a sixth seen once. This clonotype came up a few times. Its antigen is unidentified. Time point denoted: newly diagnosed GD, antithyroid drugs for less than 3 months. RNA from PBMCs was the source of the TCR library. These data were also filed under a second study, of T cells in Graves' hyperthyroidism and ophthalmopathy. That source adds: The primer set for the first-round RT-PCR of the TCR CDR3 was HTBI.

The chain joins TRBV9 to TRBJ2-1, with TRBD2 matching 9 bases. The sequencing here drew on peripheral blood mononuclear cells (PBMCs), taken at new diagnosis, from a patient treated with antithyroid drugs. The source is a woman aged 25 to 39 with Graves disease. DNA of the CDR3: TGTGCCAGCAGTTTGTCGGCGGGAGGGGGCAATGAGCAGTTCTTC. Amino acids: CASSLSAGGGNEQFF.